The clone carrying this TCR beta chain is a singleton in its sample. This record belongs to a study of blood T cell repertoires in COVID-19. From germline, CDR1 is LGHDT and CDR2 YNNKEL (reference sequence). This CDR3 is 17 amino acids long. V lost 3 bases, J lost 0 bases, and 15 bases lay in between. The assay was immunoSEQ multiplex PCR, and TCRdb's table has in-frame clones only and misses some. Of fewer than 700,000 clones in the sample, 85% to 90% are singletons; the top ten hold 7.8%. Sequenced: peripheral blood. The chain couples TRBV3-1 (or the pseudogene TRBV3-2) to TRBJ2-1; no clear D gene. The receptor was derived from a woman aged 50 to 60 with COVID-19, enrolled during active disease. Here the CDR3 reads CASSHGLIYSSYNEQFF. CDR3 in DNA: TGTGCCAGCAGCCACGGTCTAATATATAGCTCCTACAATGAGCAGTTCTTC.